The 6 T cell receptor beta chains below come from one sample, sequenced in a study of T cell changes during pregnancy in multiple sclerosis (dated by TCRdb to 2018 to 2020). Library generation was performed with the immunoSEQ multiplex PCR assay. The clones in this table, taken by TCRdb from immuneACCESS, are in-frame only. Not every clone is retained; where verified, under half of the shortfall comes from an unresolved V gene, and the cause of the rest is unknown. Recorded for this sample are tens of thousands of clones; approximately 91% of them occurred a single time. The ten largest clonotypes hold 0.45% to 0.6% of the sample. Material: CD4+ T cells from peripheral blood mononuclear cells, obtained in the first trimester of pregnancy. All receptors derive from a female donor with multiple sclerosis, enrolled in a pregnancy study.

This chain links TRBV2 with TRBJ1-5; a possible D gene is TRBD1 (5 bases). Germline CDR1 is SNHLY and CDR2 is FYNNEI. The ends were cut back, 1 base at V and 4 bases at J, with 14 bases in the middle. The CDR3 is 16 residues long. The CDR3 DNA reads TGTGCCAGCAGTGAAGGACAGATCCTTACTAATCAGCCCCAGCATTTT. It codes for CASSEGQILTNQPQHF.

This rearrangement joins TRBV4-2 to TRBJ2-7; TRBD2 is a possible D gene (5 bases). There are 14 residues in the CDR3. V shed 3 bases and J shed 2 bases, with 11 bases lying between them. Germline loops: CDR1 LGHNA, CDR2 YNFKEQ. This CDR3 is CASSHSGLPYEQYF. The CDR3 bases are TGTGCCAGCAGCCACTCAGGACTCCCCTACGAGCAGTACTTC.

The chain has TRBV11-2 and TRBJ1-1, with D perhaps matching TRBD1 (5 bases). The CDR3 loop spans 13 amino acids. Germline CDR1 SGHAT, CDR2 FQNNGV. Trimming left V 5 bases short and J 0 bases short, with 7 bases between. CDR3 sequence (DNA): TGTGCCAGCAGCCCGGGGGTGAACACTGAAGCTTTCTTT. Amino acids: CASSPGVNTEAFF.

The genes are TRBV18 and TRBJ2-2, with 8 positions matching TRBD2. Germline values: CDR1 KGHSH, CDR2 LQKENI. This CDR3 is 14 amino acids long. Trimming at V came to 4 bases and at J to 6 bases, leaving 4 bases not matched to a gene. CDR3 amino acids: CASSLLGLAGELFF. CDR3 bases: TGTGCCAGCTCACTGCTGGGACTAGCCGGGGAGCTGTTTTTT.

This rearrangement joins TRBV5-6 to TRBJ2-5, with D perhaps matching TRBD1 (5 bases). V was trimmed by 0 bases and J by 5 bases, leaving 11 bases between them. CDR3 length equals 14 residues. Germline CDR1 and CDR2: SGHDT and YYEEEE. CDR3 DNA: TGTGCCAGCAGCTTGGTTACAGGTTCGGAGACCCAGTACTTC. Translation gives CASSLVTGSETQYF.

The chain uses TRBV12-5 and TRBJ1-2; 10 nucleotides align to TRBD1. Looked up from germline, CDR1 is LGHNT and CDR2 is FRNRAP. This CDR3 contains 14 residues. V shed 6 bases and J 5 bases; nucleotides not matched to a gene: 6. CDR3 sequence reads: CASGPGQGFYGYTF. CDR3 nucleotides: TGTGCTAGTGGACCGGGACAGGGGTTTTATGGCTACACCTTC.